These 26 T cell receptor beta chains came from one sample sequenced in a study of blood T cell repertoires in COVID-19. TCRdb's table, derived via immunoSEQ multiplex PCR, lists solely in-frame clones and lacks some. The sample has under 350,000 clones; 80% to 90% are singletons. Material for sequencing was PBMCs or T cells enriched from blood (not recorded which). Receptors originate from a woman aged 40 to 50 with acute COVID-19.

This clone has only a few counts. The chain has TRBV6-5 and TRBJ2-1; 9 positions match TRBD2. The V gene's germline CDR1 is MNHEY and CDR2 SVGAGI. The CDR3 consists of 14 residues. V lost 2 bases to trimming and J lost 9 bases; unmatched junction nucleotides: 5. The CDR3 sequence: CASSYAAGGVEQFF. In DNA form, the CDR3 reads TGTGCCAGCAGTTACGCAGCGGGAGGAGTTGAGCAGTTCTTC.

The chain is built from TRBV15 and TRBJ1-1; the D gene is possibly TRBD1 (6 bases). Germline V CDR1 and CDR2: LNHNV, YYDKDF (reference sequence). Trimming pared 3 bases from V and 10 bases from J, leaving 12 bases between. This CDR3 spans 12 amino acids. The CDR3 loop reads CATSRTGEVAFF. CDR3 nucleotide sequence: TGTGCCACCAGCAGGACAGGAGAGGTAGCTTTCTTT.

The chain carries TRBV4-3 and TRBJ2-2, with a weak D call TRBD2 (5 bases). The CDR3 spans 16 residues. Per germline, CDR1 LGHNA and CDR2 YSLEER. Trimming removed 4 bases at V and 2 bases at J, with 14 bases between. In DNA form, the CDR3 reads TGCGCCAGCAGCCCCTCGAAAGCGGACAACACCGGGGAGCTGTTTTTT. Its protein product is CASSPSKADNTGELFF.

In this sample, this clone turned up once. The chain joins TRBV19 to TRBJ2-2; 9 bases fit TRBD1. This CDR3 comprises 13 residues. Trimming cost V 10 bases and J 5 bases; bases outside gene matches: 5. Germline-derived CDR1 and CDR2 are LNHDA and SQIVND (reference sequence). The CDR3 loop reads CATTGGRTGELFF. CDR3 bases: TGTGCCACCACAGGGGGCAGGACCGGGGAGCTGTTTTTT.

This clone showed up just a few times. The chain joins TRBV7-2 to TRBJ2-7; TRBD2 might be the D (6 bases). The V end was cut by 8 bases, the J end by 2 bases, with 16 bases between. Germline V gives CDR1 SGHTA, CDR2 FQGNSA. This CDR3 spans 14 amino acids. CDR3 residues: CASSTPGLPYEQYF. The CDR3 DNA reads TGTGCCAGCTCCACCCCGGGACTTCCCTACGAGCAGTACTTC.

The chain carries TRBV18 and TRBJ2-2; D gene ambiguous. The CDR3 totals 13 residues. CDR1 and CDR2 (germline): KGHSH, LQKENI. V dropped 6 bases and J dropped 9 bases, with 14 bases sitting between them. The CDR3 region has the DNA TGTGCCAGCTCCCTCATTTGGCCCCGGGAGCTGTTTTTT. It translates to CASSLIWPRELFF.

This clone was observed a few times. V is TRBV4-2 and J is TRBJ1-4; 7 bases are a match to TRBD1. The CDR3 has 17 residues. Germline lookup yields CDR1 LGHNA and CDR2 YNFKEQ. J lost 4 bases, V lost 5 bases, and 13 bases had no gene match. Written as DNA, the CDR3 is TGTGCCAGCAGCACCAAGACAGGGACCCTGGGTAATGAAAAACTGTTTTTT. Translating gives CASSTKTGTLGNEKLFF.

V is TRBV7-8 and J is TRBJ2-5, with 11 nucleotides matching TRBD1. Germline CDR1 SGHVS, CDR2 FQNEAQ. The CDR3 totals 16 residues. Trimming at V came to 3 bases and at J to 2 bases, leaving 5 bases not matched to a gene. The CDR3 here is CASSLSGDRGQETQYF. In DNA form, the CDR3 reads TGTGCCAGCAGCTTGAGCGGGGACAGGGGGCAAGAGACCCAGTACTTC.

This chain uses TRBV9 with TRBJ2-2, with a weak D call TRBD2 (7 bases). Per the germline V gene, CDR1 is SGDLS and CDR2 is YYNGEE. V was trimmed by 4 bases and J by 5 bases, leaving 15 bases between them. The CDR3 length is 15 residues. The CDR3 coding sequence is TGTGCCAGCAGCCCTTGGGGGGGGCTAACCGGGGAGCTGTTTTTT. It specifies CASSPWGGLTGELFF.

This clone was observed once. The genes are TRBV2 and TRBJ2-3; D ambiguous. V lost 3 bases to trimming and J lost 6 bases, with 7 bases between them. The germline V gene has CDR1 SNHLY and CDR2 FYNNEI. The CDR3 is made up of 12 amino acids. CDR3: CASSDPRDTQYF. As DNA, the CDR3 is TGTGCCAGCAGTGACCCCCGGGATACGCAGTATTTT.

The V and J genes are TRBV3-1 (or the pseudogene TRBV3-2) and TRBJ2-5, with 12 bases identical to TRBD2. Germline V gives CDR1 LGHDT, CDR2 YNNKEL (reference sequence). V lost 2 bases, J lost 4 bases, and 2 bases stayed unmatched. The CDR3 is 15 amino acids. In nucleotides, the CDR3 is TGTGCCAGCAGCCAACAGACTAGCGGGGGAGAGACCCAGTACTTC. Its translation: CASSQQTSGGETQYF.

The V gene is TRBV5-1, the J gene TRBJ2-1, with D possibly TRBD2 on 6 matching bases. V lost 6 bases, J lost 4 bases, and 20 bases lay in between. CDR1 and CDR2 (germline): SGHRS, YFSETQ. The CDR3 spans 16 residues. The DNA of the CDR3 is TGCGCCAGCACCCTTATGGCGGCGGGGAGTTACAATGAGCAGTTCTTC. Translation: CASTLMAAGSYNEQFF. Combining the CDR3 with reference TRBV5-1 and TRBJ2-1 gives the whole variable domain KAGVTQTPRYLIKTRGQQVTLSCSPISGHRSVSWYQQTPGQGLQFLFEYFSETQRNKGNFPGRFSGRQFSNSRSEMNVSTLELGDSALYLCASTLMAAGSYNEQFFGPGTRLTVL.

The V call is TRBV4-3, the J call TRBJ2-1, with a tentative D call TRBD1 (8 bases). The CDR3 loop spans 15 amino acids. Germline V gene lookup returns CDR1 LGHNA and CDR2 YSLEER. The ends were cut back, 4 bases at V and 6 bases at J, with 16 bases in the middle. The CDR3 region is CASSRTGSGGNEQFF. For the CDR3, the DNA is TGCGCCAGCAGCCGGACAGGGTCGGGGGGCAATGAGCAGTTCTTC.

In nucleotides, the CDR3 is TGTGCCAGCAGGAGAGGCTATGGCTACACCTTC. Its translation: CASRRGYGYTF. V gene TRBV6-5 combines with J gene TRBJ1-2; D gene unclear. Germline-derived CDR1 and CDR2 are MNHEY and SVGAGI. Trimming pared 6 bases from V and 4 bases from J, leaving 6 bases between. This CDR3 has 11 amino acids.

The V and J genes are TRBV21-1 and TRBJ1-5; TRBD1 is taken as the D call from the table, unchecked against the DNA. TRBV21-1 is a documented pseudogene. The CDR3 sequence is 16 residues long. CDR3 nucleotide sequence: TGTGCCAGCAGCAGATCACAGGGGCGTAGCAATCAGCCCCAGCATTTT. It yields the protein CASSRSQGRSNQPQHF.

The CDR3 sequence: CASSGGPGTGRPNYGYTF. The CDR3 DNA reads TGTGCCAGCAGTGGAGGGCCCGGGACAGGGAGACCTAACTATGGCTACACCTTC. The V call is TRBV28, the J call TRBJ1-2; 9 bases map to TRBD1. Trimming took 5 bases from V and 0 from J; bases not matched to a gene: 13. CDR1 is MDHEN, CDR2 SYDVKM, per germline. This CDR3 is built from 18 residues.

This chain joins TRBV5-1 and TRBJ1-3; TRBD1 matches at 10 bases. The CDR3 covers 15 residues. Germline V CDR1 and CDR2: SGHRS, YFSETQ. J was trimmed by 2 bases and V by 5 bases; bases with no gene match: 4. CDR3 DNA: TGCGCCAGCAGTCCAGGGACAGGGGCTGGAAACACCATATATTTT. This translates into CASSPGTGAGNTIYF.

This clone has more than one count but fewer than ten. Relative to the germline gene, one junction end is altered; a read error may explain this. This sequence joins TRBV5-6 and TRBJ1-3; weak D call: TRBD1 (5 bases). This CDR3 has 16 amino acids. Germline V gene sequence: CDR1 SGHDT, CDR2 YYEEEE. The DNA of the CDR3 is TGTGCCAGCACCTTGGACACTATTACCTCTGGAAACACCATATATTTT. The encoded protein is CASTLDTITSGNTIYF.

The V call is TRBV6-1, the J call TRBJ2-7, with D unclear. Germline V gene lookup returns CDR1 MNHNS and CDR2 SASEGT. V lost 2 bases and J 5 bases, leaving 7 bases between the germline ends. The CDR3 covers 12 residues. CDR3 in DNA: TGTGCCAGCAGTGAATATTCTCACGAGCAGTACTTC. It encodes CASSEYSHEQYF.

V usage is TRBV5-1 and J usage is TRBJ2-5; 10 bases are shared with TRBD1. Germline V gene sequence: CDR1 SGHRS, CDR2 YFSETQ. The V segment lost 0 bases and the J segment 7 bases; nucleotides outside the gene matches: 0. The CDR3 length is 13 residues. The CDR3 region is CASSLGTGGTQYF. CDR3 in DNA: TGCGCCAGCAGCTTGGGGACAGGGGGGACCCAGTACTTC.

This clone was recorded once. In DNA, the CDR3 is TGTGCCACCAGCTCGGGACAGGGAAGCATTTTAGGCACAGATACGCAGTATTTT. Translated, it gives CATSSGQGSILGTDTQYF. The gene calls are TRBV15 and TRBJ2-3; 9 bases agree with TRBD1. Per germline, CDR1 LNHNV and CDR2 YYDKDF (reference sequence). This CDR3 comprises 18 residues. V shed 5 bases and J 1 base; nucleotides not matched to a gene: 13.

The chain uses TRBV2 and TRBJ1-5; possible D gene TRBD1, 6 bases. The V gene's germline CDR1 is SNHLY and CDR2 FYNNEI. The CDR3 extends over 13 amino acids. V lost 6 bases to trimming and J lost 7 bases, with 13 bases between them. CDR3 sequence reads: CASRAQGWQPQHF. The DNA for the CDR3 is TGTGCCAGCAGGGCTCAGGGGTGGCAGCCCCAGCATTTT.

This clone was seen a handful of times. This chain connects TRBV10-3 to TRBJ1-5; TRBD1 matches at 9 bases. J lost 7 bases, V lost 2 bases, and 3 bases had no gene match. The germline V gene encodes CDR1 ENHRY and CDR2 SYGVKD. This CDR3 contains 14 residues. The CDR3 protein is CAISEGQGIQPQHF. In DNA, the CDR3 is TGTGCCATCAGTGAGGGACAGGGGATCCAGCCCCAGCATTTT.

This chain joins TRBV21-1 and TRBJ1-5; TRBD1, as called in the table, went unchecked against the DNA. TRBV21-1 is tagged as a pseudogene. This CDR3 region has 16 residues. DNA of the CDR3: TGTGCCAGCGGATTGGGGACAGGCAAATCTAATCAGCCCCAGCATTTT. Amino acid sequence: CASGLGTGKSNQPQHF.

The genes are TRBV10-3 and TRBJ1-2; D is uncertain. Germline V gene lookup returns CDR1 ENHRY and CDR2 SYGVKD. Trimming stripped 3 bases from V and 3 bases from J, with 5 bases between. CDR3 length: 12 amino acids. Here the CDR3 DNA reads TGTGCCATCAGTGACACAGACTATGGCTACACCTTC. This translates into CAISDTDYGYTF.

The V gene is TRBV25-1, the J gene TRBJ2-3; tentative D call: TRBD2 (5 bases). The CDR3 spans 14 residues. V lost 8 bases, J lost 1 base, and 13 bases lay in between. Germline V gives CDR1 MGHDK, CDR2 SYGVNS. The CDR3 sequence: CASGKRVGTDTQYF. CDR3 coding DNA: TGTGCCAGCGGGAAGAGGGTAGGCACAGATACGCAGTATTTT.